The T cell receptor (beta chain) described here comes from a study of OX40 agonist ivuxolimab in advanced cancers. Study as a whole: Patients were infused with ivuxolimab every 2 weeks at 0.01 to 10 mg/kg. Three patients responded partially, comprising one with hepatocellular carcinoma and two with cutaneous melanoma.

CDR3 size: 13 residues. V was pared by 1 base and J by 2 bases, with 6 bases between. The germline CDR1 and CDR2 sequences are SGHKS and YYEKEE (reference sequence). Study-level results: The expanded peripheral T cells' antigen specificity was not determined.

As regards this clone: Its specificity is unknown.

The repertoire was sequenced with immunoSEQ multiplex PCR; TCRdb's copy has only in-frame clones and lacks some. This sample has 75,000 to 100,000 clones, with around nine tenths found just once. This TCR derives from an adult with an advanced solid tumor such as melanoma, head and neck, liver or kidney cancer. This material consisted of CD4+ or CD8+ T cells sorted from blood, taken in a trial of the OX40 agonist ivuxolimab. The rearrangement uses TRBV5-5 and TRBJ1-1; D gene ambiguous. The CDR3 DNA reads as TGTGCCAGCAGCTTGTGGGGTAACACTGAAGCTTTCTTT. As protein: CASSLWGNTEAFF.